The clone carrying this T cell receptor beta chain was counted between two and nine times. What it binds is unknown. This sample is drawn from a study of identical twins. The study, taken as a whole, reports: Without tracking the same donors, conclusions rested on cross-sectional statistical analysis. Reduced insertions were recorded for abundant cord blood beta clonotypes, with no such pattern in memory repertoires.

A universal primer binding site was introduced by template switching. The final cDNA contained unique molecular identifiers. TCRdb called the 5' RACE reads again in MiXCR, with one record for every CDR3 protein. The sample consists of approximately 280,000 distinct CDR3 sequences, more than 6.5% of them appearing once. Trimming took off 4 bases at V and 1 base at J, with 14 bases between the two ends. This CDR3 has 17 amino acids. Germline V gene data show CDR1 as MGHDK and CDR2 as SYGVNS. The same data also contributed to another study, on yellow fever vaccine responses in identical twins.

Sequences were obtained from memory (CD45RO+) T cells sorted from blood. This chain connects TRBV25-1 to TRBJ2-6; D perhaps matches TRBD1 (5 bases). This TCR came from a woman aged 18 to 35 in good health. CDR3 DNA: TGTGCCAGCAGTGGGCCAGGGTCGCTATCTGGGGCCAACGTCCTGACTTTC. It is translated as CASSGPGSLSGANVLTF.